This TCR beta chain comes out of a study of CD8+CD57+ T cells in acquired aplastic anemia. Study overall: Quantities of DNA derived from sorted CD4+ and CD8+ cells averaged roughly 3.4 ug.

Study results and limitations: Around 30 sequences, all CD8+ CDR3, were shared between patients and controls.

Germline V CDR1 and CDR2: MNHNS, SASEGT. The length of the CDR3 is 13 residues. Patients sequenced had flow cytometry evidence of CD8+CD57+ cell expansion. Every patient presented with severe acquired aplastic anemia. Blood sampling was performed on the patients, and none of them had received therapy by then. Genomic DNA constituted the template upon which TCR beta VDJ and CDR3 profiling was performed. TCRdb re-called the reads with MiXCR, one entry per CDR3 protein. The data hold just over 150,000 distinct CDR3 sequences, with 48% observed a single time. The table lists this clonotype with a few counts. Its antigen is not identified.

The sequence was obtained from a human donor with aplastic anemia. Specimen: sorted CD4+, CD8+, or CD8+CD57+ T cells (not recorded which) from PBMCs. This chain links TRBV6-1 with TRBJ2-2; the D gene is possibly TRBD2 (5 bases). The CDR3, as DNA: TGTGCGGGCGGCCCGGGAAACACCGGGGAGCTGTTTTTT. Encoded protein: CAGGPGNTGELFF.